The 20 T cell receptor beta chains given below trace back to one sample, sequenced in a study of T cell changes during pregnancy in multiple sclerosis. Produced via immunoSEQ multiplex PCR; TCRdb's table is partial and in-frame only. This sample has tens of thousands of clones, with just under 95% found just once. The source material was peripheral blood, sampled in the third trimester of pregnancy. These receptor sequences come from a female donor in good health, enrolled as a control in a pregnancy study.

The V and J genes are TRBV6-1 and TRBJ1-4; D not certain. The CDR3 spans 15 residues. V lost 4 bases and J 3 bases, leaving 12 bases between the germline ends. Germline lookup yields CDR1 MNHNS and CDR2 SASEGT. This CDR3 reads CASSADRVANEKLFF. The CDR3 DNA sequence: TGTGCCAGCAGTGCCGATCGGGTAGCTAATGAAAAACTGTTTTTT.

The rearrangement uses TRBV5-1 and TRBJ2-7; 7 positions match TRBD1. The germline V gene encodes CDR1 SGHRS and CDR2 YFSETQ. The CDR3 is 15 residues long. V lost 4 bases and J lost 2; bases outside the gene matches: 9. CDR3 amino acids: CASSPLGTATYEQYF. In DNA form, the CDR3 reads TGCGCCAGCAGCCCGCTTGGGACAGCCACCTACGAGCAGTACTTC.

The chain joins TRBV28 to TRBJ2-7, with 8 bases that match TRBD1. In germline, CDR1 is MDHEN, CDR2 SYDVKM. The CDR3 is 16 amino acids. Trimming took 2 bases from V and 1 from J; bases not matched to a gene: 7. CDR3 nucleotide sequence: TGTGCCAGCAGTTTACCTGGACAGGGTTTATCCTACGAGCAGTACTTC. This sequence encodes CASSLPGQGLSYEQYF.

The chain couples TRBV30 to TRBJ1-2; TRBD1 might be the D (6 bases). V shed 4 bases and J shed 2 bases, with 20 bases lying between them. The CDR3 spans 16 residues. CDR1 and CDR2 from the germline V gene are GTSNPN and SVGIG (reference sequence). CDR3 sequence: CAWTFGSSGGNYGYTF. CDR3 DNA sequence: TGTGCCTGGACCTTTGGGAGTTCGGGGGGCAACTATGGCTACACCTTC.

V and J are TRBV29-1 and TRBJ2-4, with D possibly TRBD1 on 6 matching bases. The CDR3 has 14 residues. CDR1 SQVTM and CDR2 ANQGSEA come from the germline V gene. Between the trimmed V and J ends, which lost 4 bases and 9 bases, there was a span of 19 bases. CDR3 DNA: TGCAGCGTTGTTTCTGACAGGCTGGCTTCCATTCAGTACTTC. Protein: CSVVSDRLASIQYF. Filled out from reference TRBV29-1 and TRBJ2-4, the complete variable domain reads SAVISQKPSRDICQRGTSLTIQCQVDSQVTMMFWYRQQPGQSLTLIATANQGSEATYESGFVIDKFPISRPNLTFSTLTVSNMSPEDSSIYLCSVVSDRLASIQYFGAGTRLSVL.

The rearrangement uses TRBV4-1 and TRBJ2-3; D is unresolved. V was clipped by 0 bases and J by 3 bases, with 10 bases between them. The CDR3 is 15 amino acids. Per the germline V gene, CDR1 is MGHRA and CDR2 is YSYEKL. Here the CDR3 reads CASSQDRWATDTQYF. The CDR3 DNA is TGCGCCAGCAGCCAAGATAGATGGGCGACAGATACGCAGTATTTT.

CDR3 sequence reads: CASSQAKTGLNEKLFF. Written as DNA, the CDR3 is TGTGCCAGCAGCCAGGCGAAGACAGGTCTTAATGAAAAACTGTTTTTT. The rearrangement uses TRBV4-2 and TRBJ1-4, with D tentatively TRBD1 (6 bases). CDR3 size: 16 residues. The germline V gene encodes CDR1 LGHNA and CDR2 YNFKEQ. Trimming shortened V by 3 bases and J by 4 bases, and 15 bases separated the two germline ends.

The chain joins TRBV28 to TRBJ1-3; 11 bases agree with TRBD1. The CDR3 is 17 residues long. J gave up 3 bases and V 4 bases, and 8 bases lay outside the gene matches. Looked up from germline, CDR1 is MDHEN and CDR2 is SYDVKM. The CDR3 DNA sequence: TGTGCCAGCAGTTCCCCAGGACAGGGGGCTTTTGGAAACACCATATATTTT. It specifies CASSSPGQGAFGNTIYF.

This clone has only one observation. The gene calls are TRBV6-1 and TRBJ2-2; 8 bases are a match to TRBD1. The CDR3 is made up of 14 amino acids. After removal of 7 bases from V and 6 bases from J, the junction contained 7 bases not matched to a gene. Germline loops: CDR1 MNHNS, CDR2 SASEGT. CDR3: CASNPRGRSGELFF. CDR3 sequence (DNA): TGTGCCAGCAATCCCAGGGGGCGGTCCGGGGAGCTGTTTTTT.

The rearrangement joins TRBV18 to TRBJ2-3; 8 bases are shared with TRBD2. The trim removed 2 bases at V and 3 bases at J, leaving 4 bases unmatched. The germline V gene encodes CDR1 KGHSH and CDR2 LQKENI. The CDR3 runs 15 residues. The CDR3 bases are TGTGCCAGCTCACCAACCAGCGGGAGTACAGATACGCAGTATTTT. It yields the protein CASSPTSGSTDTQYF.

The chain carries TRBV7-9 and TRBJ2-7; 9 bases are shared with TRBD2. J gave up 2 bases and V 5 bases, and 10 bases lay outside the gene matches. Germline V lookup: CDR1 SEHNR, CDR2 FQNEAQ (reference sequence). The CDR3 spans 16 residues. In DNA form, the CDR3 reads TGTGCCAGCAGCGGCCCAGCGGGAGGACCAACCTACGAGCAGTACTTC. Encoded protein: CASSGPAGGPTYEQYF. Together with reference TRBV7-9 and TRBJ2-7, the CDR3 gives the full variable domain: DTGVSQNPRHKITKRGQNVTFRCDPISEHNRLYWYRQTLGQGPEFLTYFQNEAQLEKSRLLSDRFSAERPKGSFSTLEIQRTEQGDSAMYLCASSGPAGGPTYEQYFGPGTRLTVT.

The sample holds one count of this clone. The genes are TRBV2 and TRBJ2-7; the D gene is possibly TRBD2 (6 bases). The CDR3 sequence is 16 residues long. V was cut by 6 bases and J by 5 bases, with 23 bases left in between. Germline CDR1 and CDR2: SNHLY and FYNNEI. The CDR3, as DNA: TGTGCCAGCAGCGGACCCCTTCCGGGACTCCGGAACGAGCAGTACTTC. Its protein product is CASSGPLPGLRNEQYF.

The chain is built from TRBV4-2 and TRBJ1-2; 10 bases match TRBD1. Germline values: CDR1 LGHNA, CDR2 YNFKEQ. J was trimmed by 7 bases and V by 1 base; bases with no gene match: 9. The CDR3 consists of 16 residues. CDR3 region: CASSQGGGTGDGGYTF. The CDR3 DNA is TGTGCCAGCAGCCAAGGGGGAGGGACAGGGGATGGTGGCTACACCTTC.

The chain links TRBV27 to TRBJ1-4, with D possibly being TRBD1 (5 bases). The CDR3 loop spans 18 amino acids. The V and J ends lost 6 bases and 8 bases respectively, with 28 bases between them. The germline gives CDR1 MNHEY, CDR2 SMNVEV (reference sequence). CDR3 nucleotides: TGTGCCAGCAGGGGACCGGGGTGGAGGGAGAAGCCCCCAGAAAAACTGTTTTTT. Translation: CASRGPGWREKPPEKLFF.

This chain links TRBV28 with TRBJ2-7; D possibly corresponds to TRBD1 (5 bases). Germline loops: CDR1 MDHEN, CDR2 SYDVKM. The CDR3 spans 15 residues. Between the trimmed V and J ends, which lost 2 bases and 4 bases, there was a span of 15 bases. CDR3 nucleotides: TGTGCCAGCAGTTTAAGCAGGGTTTACCCATACGAGCAGTACTTC. The encoded protein is CASSLSRVYPYEQYF.

This clone has a single count. The genes are TRBV6-1 and TRBJ2-3, with 11 nucleotides matching TRBD2. The CDR3 length is 19 residues. Germline assignment: CDR1 MNHNS and CDR2 SASEGT. Trimming removed 1 base from V and 9 bases from J; junction bases left unmatched: 18. The CDR3 is CASSEEVASGGKGFRTQYF. Written as DNA, the CDR3 is TGTGCCAGCAGTGAAGAAGTTGCTAGCGGGGGGAAGGGGTTTAGGACGCAGTATTTT.

This sequence joins TRBV5-1 and TRBJ2-1, with 8 bases lining up with TRBD1. Trimming at V came to 7 bases and at J to 2 bases, leaving 20 bases not matched to a gene. The germline CDR1 and CDR2 sequences are SGHRS and YFSETQ. This CDR3 has 19 amino acids. The CDR3 nucleotides read TGCGCCAGCGCCATTCTCGGACAGGGACCTAATACCCCCTACAATGAGCAGTTCTTC. Translation gives CASAILGQGPNTPYNEQFF.

J is TRBJ2-6 and V is TRBV5-4, with TRBD1 matching 10 bases. Per germline, CDR1 SGHNT and CDR2 YYREEE (reference sequence). The ends lost 4 bases at V and 2 bases at J; junction bases unmatched: 3. CDR3 length: 16 residues. CDR3 residues: CASSPTGGAGANVLTF. CDR3 bases: TGTGCCAGCAGCCCGACAGGGGGCGCTGGGGCCAACGTCCTGACTTTC.

The chain has TRBV5-1 and TRBJ1-1, with 11 bases fitting TRBD1. The CDR3 runs 16 residues. The germline CDR1 and CDR2 sequences are SGHRS and YFSETQ. Unmatched junction bases numbered 8, after V lost 0 bases and J lost 7 bases. Here the CDR3 reads CASSLGTGGLGVEAFF. The CDR3 nucleotides are TGCGCCAGCAGCTTGGGGACAGGGGGCCTAGGGGTTGAAGCTTTCTTT.

The CDR3 reads CASSPLQGGYNEQFF. The CDR3 DNA is TGTGCCAGCAGTCCCCTCCAGGGGGGTTACAATGAGCAGTTCTTC. J is TRBJ2-1 and V is TRBV28; tentative D call: TRBD1 (7 bases). The CDR3 totals 15 residues. Germline CDR1 and CDR2: MDHEN and SYDVKM. Trimming removed 5 bases at V and 4 bases at J, with 15 bases between.